This T cell receptor (beta chain) was sequenced during a study of T cell responses to AZD1222 COVID-19 vaccine. Findings and caveats of the study: Repertoires were obtained solely post-peak T cell response. Regions 160-218 and 743-854 dominated among vaccine-associated CD4 TCRs spanning spike. Recipients of two AZD1222 doses showed rising Spike-specific TCR breadth and depth. Reportedly, nearly half the spike-specific TCRs target unmutated variant regions.

Note on this clone: Its antigen is not known.

The method was immunoSEQ multiplex PCR; TCRdb's version includes in-frame clones alone and lacks a portion of them. The sample yields 130,000 to 150,000 clones, around 86% seen once. This specimen consisted of peripheral blood, obtained on day 0 of MenACWY control vaccination. This clonotype was sampled from an adult in good health.

The CDR3 DNA follows: TGTGCCAGCAGCCCCGTAGCGGGGGCAAACGGCGAGCAGTTCTTC. The encoded protein is CASSPVAGANGEQFF. V usage is TRBV7-2 and J usage is TRBJ2-1, with 9 bases that match TRBD2. This CDR3 region has 15 residues. The trim removed 5 bases at V and 10 bases at J, leaving 12 bases unmatched. From germline, CDR1 is SGHTA and CDR2 FQGNSA.